A selection of T cell receptor beta chains follows, all from one sample in a study of blood T cell repertoires in COVID-19. The data were produced by immunoSEQ multiplex PCR, yet TCRdb's version contains in-frame clones alone and is incomplete. The repertoire holds 150,000 to 200,000 clones, with roughly 93% as singletons. Sequencing input: peripheral blood. The receptors were sampled from a young man with COVID-19, enrolled during active disease. CDR3s include the opening cysteine and the closing phenylalanine or tryptophan. Fields, in order: D gene, V gene, J gene, clone size, CDR3 DNA, CDR3 protein. D genes are given only for firm matches. Not every row has a clone size; where given, it reads once, few, many or a size class.

-	TRBV6-2/TRBV6-3	TRBJ1-1	-	TGTGCCAGCAGTCAAATCAGGGGGAACACTGAAGCTTTCTTT	CASSQIRGNTEAFF
-	TRBV4-1	TRBJ2-4	-	TGCGCCAGCAGCCAAGAACAGGCCAAAAACATTCAGTACTTC	CASSQEQAKNIQYF
-	TRBV3-1/TRBV3-2	TRBJ1-4	-	TGTGCCAGCAGCCAGGGGGCCCACGGTAATGAAAAACTGCTTTTT	CASSQGAHGNEKLLF
TRBD1	TRBV19	TRBJ1-5	once	TGTGCGACGAGACAGGGATTAAGCAATCAGCCCCAGCATTTT	CATRQGLSNQPQHF
-	TRBV19	TRBJ1-1	-	TGTGCCAGTAGTATATTTAGGGGGACTGAAGCTTTCTTT	CASSIFRGTEAFF
TRBD2	TRBV30	TRBJ2-3	once	TGTGCCTGGAGTGTATGGGGGGGGAATACGCAGTATTTT	CAWSVWGGNTQYF
-	TRBV24-1	TRBJ2-3	-	TGTGCCACCAGTGATTTCGGGGACACCGCAGATACGCAGTATTTT	CATSDFGDTADTQYF
TRBD1	TRBV7-8	TRBJ1-2	-	TGTGCCAGCAGCTTTTTGACAGGGTCTGTCGCGGTCTATGGCTACACCTTC	CASSFLTGSVAVYGYTF
-	TRBV7-9	TRBJ2-7	-	TGTGCCAGCAGTTTTTTTGGAGGCAACACGGAACCCTACGAGCAGTACTTC	CASSFFGGNTEPYEQYF
-	TRBV7-9	TRBJ1-4	-	TGTGCCAGCAGCGGGGGCGAAGGACTGTTTTTT	CASSGGEGLFF
TRBD2	TRBV13	TRBJ2-3	-	TGTGCCAGCAGCAGCCGACCGGGACTAGCGGGAAGCACAGATACGCAGTATTTT	CASSSRPGLAGSTDTQYF
-	TRBV13	TRBJ1-5	-	TGTGCCAGCAGCTTGGGCAGGGCCCCTCACGGTGGCAATCAGCCCCAGCATTTT	CASSLGRAPHGGNQPQHF
-	TRBV27	TRBJ1-5	-	TGTGCCAGCAGTTTAGGAGGAAGCAATCAGCCCCAGCATTTT	CASSLGGSNQPQHF
-	TRBV28	TRBJ2-1	-	TGTGCCAGCAGTTTCTTCCGGGATGGTCTGAATGAGCAGTTCTTC	CASSFFRDGLNEQFF
-	TRBV11-3	TRBJ2-1	-	TGTGCCAGCAGTACGGGACAACCCCCGCTACATGAGCAGTTCTTC	CASSTGQPPLHEQFF
-	TRBV12-3/TRBV12-4	TRBJ2-7	-	TGTGCCAGCAGTCCCAGGGGTTACGAGCAGTACTTC	CASSPRGYEQYF
TRBD1	TRBV4-1	TRBJ1-2	-	TGCGCCAGCAGCCAAGGCGGACAGGGCCATGGCTACACCTTC	CASSQGGQGHGYTF
TRBD2	TRBV27	TRBJ2-3	-	TGTGCCAGCAGTCCCCGTTCCGCGGGAGGGCCCGCAGATACGCAGTATTTT	CASSPRSAGGPADTQYF
-	TRBV2	TRBJ2-2	-	TGTGCCAGCAGTGAAACCCCGAGGGGGTACGGGGAGCTGTTTTTT	CASSETPRGYGELFF
-	TRBV4-1	TRBJ1-5	-	TGCGCCAGCAGCCAACAGGTCAGTCAGCCCCAGCATTTT	CASSQQVSQPQHF
-	TRBV28	TRBJ1-4	-	TGTGCCAGCAGTATCCCGGGACTGAGTAATGAAAAACTGTTTTTT	CASSIPGLSNEKLFF
-	TRBV30	TRBJ2-7	-	TGTGCCTGGAGTGTATCCCCCCAGCAGGGCGAGCAGTACTTC	CAWSVSPQQGEQYF
-	TRBV3-1/TRBV3-2	TRBJ1-1	-	TGTGCCAGCAGCCAAGTAGGACAGAACACTGAAGCTTTCTTT	CASSQVGQNTEAFF
TRBD1	TRBV7-6	TRBJ2-1	-	TGTGCCAGCAGCTTACGCACAGGGGGTTTAACCTACAATGAGCAGTTCTTC	CASSLRTGGLTYNEQFF
TRBD2	TRBV5-4	TRBJ2-3	-	TGTGCCAGCAGCTTGGAGGTAGCGGGAGGCGCAGATACGCAGTATTTT	CASSLEVAGGADTQYF
TRBD2	TRBV10-3	TRBJ2-1	-	TGTGCCATCAGTGATATAGCGGGAGGGGGGTCGAGTGAGCAGTTCTTC	CAISDIAGGGSSEQFF
-	TRBV5-1	TRBJ1-5	-	TGCGCCAGCAGCTTGACAGGTAGTAGCAATCAGCCCCAGCATTTT	CASSLTGSSNQPQHF
-	TRBV24-1	TRBJ2-7	-	TGTGCCACCAGTGGGGGCGGCGAGCAGTACTTC	CATSGGGEQYF
-	TRBV19	TRBJ1-1	-	TGTGCCAGTAGTATACGGTTAAACACTGAAGCTTTCTTT	CASSIRLNTEAFF
-	TRBV29-1	TRBJ2-1	-	TGCAGCGCTCACGACAGATCTGGGAATAGTGAGCAGTTCTTC	CSAHDRSGNSEQFF
-	TRBV3-1/TRBV3-2	TRBJ2-7	-	TGTGCCAGCAGCTCCGAGTCTCGCTACGAGCAGTACTTC	CASSSESRYEQYF
TRBD2	TRBV6-5	TRBJ2-7	-	TGTGCCAGCAGCCCAAGCGGGAGGCTCTCCTACGAGCAGTACTTC	CASSPSGRLSYEQYF
TRBD1	TRBV18	TRBJ1-2	once	TGTGCCAGCTCATTGACCGGGACAGGGGGCGTCTTCAGTTGGGGCTACACCTTC	CASSLTGTGGVFSWGYTF
-	TRBV6-5	TRBJ1-2	-	TGTGCCAGCAGTTACAACAGACACTATGGCTACACCTTC	CASSYNRHYGYTF
TRBD1	TRBV7-2	TRBJ1-1	few	TGTGCCAGCAGCGAACAGGGGATGTTGAGCACTGAAGCTTTCTTT	CASSEQGMLSTEAFF
TRBD2	TRBV3-1/TRBV3-2	TRBJ2-5	-	TGTGCCAGCAGCCACTTTAGACTAGCGGGAGAAGAGACCCAGTACTTC	CASSHFRLAGEETQYF
TRBD1	TRBV19	TRBJ1-2	few	TGTGCCAGTTCCACGACAGGGACACCCTATGGCTACACCTTC	CASSTTGTPYGYTF
TRBD1	TRBV6-4	TRBJ2-1	-	TGTGCCAGCAGTGACTCGATAGCACAGGGGTCCTACAATGAGCAGTTCTTC	CASSDSIAQGSYNEQFF
-	TRBV3-1/TRBV3-2	TRBJ2-1	-	TGTGCCAGCAGCCAAGCCCTAGCTTTAGTGGGTGAGCAGTTCTTC	CASSQALALVGEQFF
-	TRBV27	TRBJ2-1	-	TGTGCCAGCAGTTTGCGGGCAGTTGATGAGCAGTTCTTC	CASSLRAVDEQFF
TRBD2	TRBV24-1	TRBJ2-3	once	TGTGCCACCAGCGGGACTAGCTCTATCCCAGATACGCAGTATTTT	CATSGTSSIPDTQYF
TRBD2	TRBV10-3	TRBJ2-7	-	TGTGCCATCAGTGAGTCTCGGGGGGACGGCGAGCAGTACTTC	CAISESRGDGEQYF
TRBD2	TRBV18	TRBJ2-5	-	TGTGCCAGCGGCACATTAGCGGGAGGGCAAGAGACCCAGTACTTC	CASGTLAGGQETQYF
TRBD1	TRBV4-3	TRBJ1-2	-	TGCGCCAGCAGCCAATCGTTGACAGGGGGAGGCTATGGCTACACCTTC	CASSQSLTGGGYGYTF
TRBD1	TRBV27	TRBJ1-1	-	TGTGCCAGCAGTTCACAGGGGGCGAGTGAAGCTTTCTTT	CASSSQGASEAFF
TRBD1	TRBV4-1	TRBJ2-7	once	TGCGCCAGCAGCCAGCCGGGACAGAGAGTCTACGAGCAGTACTTC	CASSQPGQRVYEQYF
-	TRBV4-1	TRBJ2-7	-	TGCGCCAGCAGCCAAGAATTTTTGGGTCAGGACTACGAGCAGTACTTC	CASSQEFLGQDYEQYF
-	TRBV19	TRBJ1-3	once	TGTGCCAGTAGGCAATGGGACTACTCTGGAAACACCATATATTTT	CASRQWDYSGNTIYF
TRBD2	TRBV27	TRBJ2-3	-	TGTGCCAGCAGTTCAACAAGACTAGCGGGAGGTTTAGATACGCAGTATTTT	CASSSTRLAGGLDTQYF
-	TRBV7-9	TRBJ1-2	once	TGTGCCAGCAGCCAGGACAGAAACGGCTACACCTTC	CASSQDRNGYTF
TRBD1	TRBV4-1	TRBJ1-3	few	TGCGCCAGCAGCCAAGGCCCAACAGGGGGATCTGGAAACACCATATATTTT	CASSQGPTGGSGNTIYF
TRBD1	TRBV5-1	TRBJ1-4	-	TGCGCCAGCAGCTCAACTACAGGGGTGAGGGAAAAACTGTTTTTT	CASSSTTGVREKLFF
TRBD1	TRBV5-1	TRBJ1-1	-	TGCGCCAGCAGCTTGGGACAGGGGGCTGGGAACACTGAAGCTTTCTTT	CASSLGQGAGNTEAFF
-	TRBV9	TRBJ2-1	-	TGTGCCAGCAGCGCTGTGACTAGGGGCAACAATGAGCAGTTCTTC	CASSAVTRGNNEQFF
-	TRBV11-2	TRBJ2-7	once	TGTGCCAGCAGCTCCTCCGGCGAGCAGTACTTC	CASSSSGEQYF
-	TRBV6-5	TRBJ2-7	few	TGTGCCAGCAGCTATCGGGGGCAGGGGGCCTACGAGCAGTACTTC	CASSYRGQGAYEQYF
-	TRBV3-1/TRBV3-2	TRBJ1-5	-	TGTGCCAGCAGCCAAGATTTCATCCAGCCCCAGCATTTT	CASSQDFIQPQHF